Given below is one T cell receptor (beta chain) in context. What it binds is not known. TCRdb's table, derived via immunoSEQ multiplex PCR, lists solely in-frame clones and lacks some. In the table there are 68,000 or so clones, about 80% of which are singletons. Trimming removed 1 base from V and 4 bases from J, with 13 bases in between. This CDR3 contains 15 residues. Germline lookup yields CDR1 KGHSH and CDR2 LQKENI. This sample was taken from a study of T cell responses to AZD1222 COVID-19 vaccine. Whole-study findings and limits: After the peak T cell response, and only then, were repertoires sampled. Reportedly, nearly half of unique spike TCRs recognized epitopes outside B.1.351/B.1.1.7 mutations. Mapped onto spike, vaccine-associated CD4 TCRs spanned it and were dominant at 160-218 and 743-854.

The chain carries TRBV18 and TRBJ1-1; unclear D gene. This sample comprised peripheral blood, obtained on day 0 of AZD1222 vaccination. The source of this sequence is an adult in good health. CDR3 sequence (DNA): TGTGCCAGCTCACCACGGGCCGAATTGGGCACTGAAGCTTTCTTT. Amino acid sequence: CASSPRAELGTEAFF.